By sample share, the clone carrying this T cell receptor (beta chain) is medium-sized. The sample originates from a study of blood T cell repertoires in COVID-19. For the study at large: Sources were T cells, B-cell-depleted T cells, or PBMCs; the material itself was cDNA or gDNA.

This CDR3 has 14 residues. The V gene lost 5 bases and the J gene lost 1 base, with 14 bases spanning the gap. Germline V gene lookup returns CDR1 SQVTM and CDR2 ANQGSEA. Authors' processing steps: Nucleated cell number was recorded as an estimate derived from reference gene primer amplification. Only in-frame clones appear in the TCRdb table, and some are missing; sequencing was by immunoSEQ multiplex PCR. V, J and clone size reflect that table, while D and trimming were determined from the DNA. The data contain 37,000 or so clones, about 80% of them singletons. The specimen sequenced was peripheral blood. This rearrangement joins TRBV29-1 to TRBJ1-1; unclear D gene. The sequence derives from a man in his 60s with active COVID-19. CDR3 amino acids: CSVLPGLSNTEAFF. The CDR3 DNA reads TGCAGCGTTCTTCCGGGGTTATCGAACACTGAAGCTTTCTTT.